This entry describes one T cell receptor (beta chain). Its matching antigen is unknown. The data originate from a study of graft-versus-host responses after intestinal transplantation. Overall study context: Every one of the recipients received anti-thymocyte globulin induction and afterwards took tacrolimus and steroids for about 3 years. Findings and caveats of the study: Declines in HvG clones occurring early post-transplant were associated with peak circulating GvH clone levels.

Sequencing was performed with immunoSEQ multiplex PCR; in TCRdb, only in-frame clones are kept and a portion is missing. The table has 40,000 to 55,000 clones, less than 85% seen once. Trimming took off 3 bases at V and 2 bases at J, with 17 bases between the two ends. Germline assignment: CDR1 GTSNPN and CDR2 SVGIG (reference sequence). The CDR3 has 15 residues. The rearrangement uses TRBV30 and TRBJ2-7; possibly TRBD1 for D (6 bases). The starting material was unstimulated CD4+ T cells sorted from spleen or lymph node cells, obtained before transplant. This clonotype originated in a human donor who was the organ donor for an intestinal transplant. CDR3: CAWRHSGTSPYEQYF. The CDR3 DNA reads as TGTGCCTGGAGGCATTCCGGGACATCCCCCTACGAGCAGTACTTC.